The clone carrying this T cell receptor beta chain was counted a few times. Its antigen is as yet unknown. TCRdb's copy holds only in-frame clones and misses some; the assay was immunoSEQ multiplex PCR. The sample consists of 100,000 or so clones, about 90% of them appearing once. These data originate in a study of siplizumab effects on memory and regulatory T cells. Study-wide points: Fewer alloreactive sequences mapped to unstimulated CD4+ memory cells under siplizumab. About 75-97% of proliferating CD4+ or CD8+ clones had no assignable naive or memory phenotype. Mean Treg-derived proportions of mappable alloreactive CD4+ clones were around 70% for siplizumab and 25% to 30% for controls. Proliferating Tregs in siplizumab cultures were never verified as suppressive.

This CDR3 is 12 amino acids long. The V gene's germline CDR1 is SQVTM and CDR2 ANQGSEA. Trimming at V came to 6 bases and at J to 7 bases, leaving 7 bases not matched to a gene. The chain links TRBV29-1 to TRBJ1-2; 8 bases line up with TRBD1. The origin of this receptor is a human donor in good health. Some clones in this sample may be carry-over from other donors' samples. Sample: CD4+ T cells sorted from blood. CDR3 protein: CSVEDRVTGYTF. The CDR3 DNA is TGCAGCGTAGAGGACAGGGTCACTGGCTACACCTTC.